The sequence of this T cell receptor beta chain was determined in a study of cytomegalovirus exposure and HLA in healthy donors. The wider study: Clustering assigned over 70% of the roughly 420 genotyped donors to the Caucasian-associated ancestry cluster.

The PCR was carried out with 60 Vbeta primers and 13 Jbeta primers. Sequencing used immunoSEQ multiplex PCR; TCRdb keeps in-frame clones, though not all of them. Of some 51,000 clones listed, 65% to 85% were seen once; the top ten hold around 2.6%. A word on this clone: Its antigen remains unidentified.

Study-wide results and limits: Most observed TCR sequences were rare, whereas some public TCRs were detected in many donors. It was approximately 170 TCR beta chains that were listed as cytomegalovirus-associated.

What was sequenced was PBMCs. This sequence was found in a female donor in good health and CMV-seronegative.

CDR3 coding DNA: TGTGCCAGCAGTGGAGGGATCGGACAGGGGGCCTACGAGCAGTACTTC. This codes for CASSGGIGQGAYEQYF. The chain recombines TRBV2 with TRBJ2-5; 10 bases align to TRBD1. The J call may be in error: the DNA end matches TRBJ2-7 better. The CDR3 has 16 residues. CDR1 is SNHLY and CDR2 is FYNNEI in the germline V gene.